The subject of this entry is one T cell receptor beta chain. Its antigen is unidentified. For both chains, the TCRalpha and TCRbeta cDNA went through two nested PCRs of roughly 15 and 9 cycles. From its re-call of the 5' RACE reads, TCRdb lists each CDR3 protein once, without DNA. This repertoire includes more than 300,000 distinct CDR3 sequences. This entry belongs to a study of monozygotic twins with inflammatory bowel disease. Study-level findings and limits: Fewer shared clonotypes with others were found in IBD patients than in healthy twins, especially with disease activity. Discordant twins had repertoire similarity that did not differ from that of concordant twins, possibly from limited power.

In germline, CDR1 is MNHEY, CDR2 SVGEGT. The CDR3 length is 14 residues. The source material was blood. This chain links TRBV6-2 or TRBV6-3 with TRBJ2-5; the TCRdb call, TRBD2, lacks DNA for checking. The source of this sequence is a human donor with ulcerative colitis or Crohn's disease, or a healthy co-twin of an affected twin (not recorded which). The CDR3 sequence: CASSYMTRKETQYF.